This T cell receptor beta chain stems from a study of type 1 regulatory T cells. Study-level information: An in vitro protocol generated T-allo10, a Tr1-enriched, alloantigen-specific CD4 T cell product.

T-allo10 cells from the graft donor were described as anergic, host-alloantigen-specific, and alloantigen-specific suppressors. This clonotype showed up just a few times. Its antigen is as yet unknown. TCRdb ran MiXCR on the reads and lists one entry per CDR3 protein. Of about 74,000 distinct CDR3 sequences listed, 50% to 70% are singletons. The CDR3 extends over 16 amino acids. V trimming: 3 bases; J trimming: 4 bases; junction bases outside the gene matches: 14. CDR1 is DFQATT and CDR2 is SNEGSKA in the germline V gene (reference sequence). Specimen: cultured T cells, either the whole culture or a sorted T cell fraction (not recorded which). Stated subset: Tr1-enriched cell product generated in vitro against host alloantigens. The chain links TRBV20-1 to TRBJ1-2, with TRBD1 matching over 7 bases. The source is a human donor in good health. Here the CDR3 DNA reads TGCAGTGCTAGGACAGGGAGGACGTTGAGGGCCTATGGCTACACCTTC. Its translation is CSARTGRTLRAYGYTF.